This record covers a single T cell receptor (beta chain). This clone was recorded once. Its antigen remains unidentified. Per-base qualities were not stored, and no clone one base away is much larger. This entry belongs to a study of blood T cell repertoires in COVID-19 (dated by TCRdb to 2020 to 2021). For the study in its entirety: The collaborator samples originated in the United States, Italy and Spain and spanned the acute and convalescent phases of COVID-19. Sample metadata almost always included a de-identified subject ID, COVID-19 status, age in years and sex. The repertoires were released in a freely available public database meant as a resource for research on the immune response to SARS-CoV-2. Where HLA class I and class II types were available, the types were taken from metadata supplied by the sample provider, not from assay-based typing. The samples were drawn from two sources: the first 160 participants of the ongoing ImmuneRACE study, and 950 to 1,500 subjects contributed by 6 global collaborators. The material from the prospective study consisted of cDNA or gDNA derived from T cells, B-cell-depleted T cells, or PBMCs. Subjects who had been exposed to COVID-19, were actively infected with it, or had recovered from it provided the deeply sampled blood TCRbeta repertoires that made up the dataset. The paper's findings and limits, for the study overall: How much clinical and demographic metadata was included differed by source and by participant, and the metadata was provided uncurated.

The immunoSEQ Assay, a bias-controlled multiplex PCR, was used to amplify TCRbeta CDR3 regions from genomic DNA. As for the authors' bioinformatics: Within the assay, amplification of reference gene primers was used to estimate how many nucleated cells each sample contained. Sequence reads were collapsed and filtered to measure the absolute abundance of every unique TCRbeta CDR3 rearrangement. For each sample, productive Simpson clonality was calculated by taking the square root of Simpson's diversity index across productive rearrangements. TCRdb re-hosts the immuneACCESS table, in-frame sequences only. Its copies lack some clones; in the studies checked, an unresolved V gene accounts for under half of them, and the cause for the rest is not known. V, J and clone size were drawn from that table, and D and trimming were deduced from the DNA. For this sample the table gives tens of thousands of clones, of which 70% to 90% were detected only once. Less than 15% of the sample is in the top ten clones.

The collaborating institutions used their own protocols to collect whole blood in K2EDTA tubes. For TCRbeta analysis, collaborators shipped samples as frozen whole blood, isolated PBMCs, or DNA extracted from either of those sample types. The sequence derives from a man between 65 and 79 years old with acute or convalescent COVID-19. Material: peripheral blood.

Here the CDR3 is given as CASSSPGQLFEQYF. In nucleotides, the sequence is TGTGCCAGCAGTTCGCCGGGACAGCTCTTTGAGCAGTACTTC. This receptor chain uses TRBV6-5 and TRBJ2-7, with 7 central nucleotides matching TRBD1. From the cysteine through the phenylalanine, the CDR3 covers 14 amino acids. Of the read, only the CDR3 DNA is kept; its 42 bases are in frame from base 1. For CDR1 and CDR2, the germline V gene lists MNHEY and SVGAGI. From V the trimming removes 4 bases and from J it removes 7 bases, while the gene matches leave 10 bases of the junction unaccounted for.